The 16 T cell receptor beta chains reported below all come from one sample, sequenced in a study of blood T cells in healthy people across ages. A J-beta primer mix and a sample-barcoded 5' primer were used in a second PCR of roughly 6 to 11 cycles. From the 5' RACE reads, TCRdb called clonotypes with MiXCR, one entry per CDR3 protein. The sample consists of roughly 1.4 million distinct CDR3 sequences, around 55% of them appearing once. Source material: blood. These receptors originate from a man younger than 35 in good health.

This clonotype has a handful of counts. This chain joins TRBV12-3 or TRBV12-4 and TRBJ2-3; 8 nucleotides align to TRBD2. This CDR3 has 17 amino acids. The J segment lost 0 bases and the V segment lost 6 bases, leaving 11 bases of the junction unmatched. The CDR3 here is CASSPRGLARSTDTQYF. CDR3 nucleotide sequence: TGTGCCAGCAGCCCCCGAGGACTAGCTAGAAGCACAGATACGCAGTATTTT.

CDR3 nucleotide sequence: TGCAGTGCTAGAATGGAGGGAGAGACCCAGTACTTC. It codes for CSARMEGETQYF. The J gene is TRBJ2-5, the V gene TRBV20-1; D is possibly TRBD2 (6 bases). V was trimmed by 2 bases and J by 4 bases, leaving 8 bases between them. This CDR3 is 12 amino acids long. Per germline, CDR1 DFQATT and CDR2 SNEGSKA (reference sequence).

Concerning this clonotype: The junction does not match germline at one end; this may be a read error. V gene TRBV3-1 combines with J gene TRBJ2-1; weak D call: TRBD1 (6 bases). The CDR3 is 13 residues long. Germline V gives CDR1 LGHDT, CDR2 YNNKEL (reference sequence). For the CDR3, the DNA is TGTGCCAGCAGCCGAGCAGGGGAAAATGAGGAGTTCTTC. Its translation: CASSRAGENEEFF.

This chain joins TRBV28 and TRBJ2-7; no definite D call. This CDR3 is built from 16 residues. V was clipped by 5 bases and J by 3 bases, with 20 bases between them. Germline V gene sequence: CDR1 MDHEN, CDR2 SYDVKM. The CDR3 DNA follows: TGTGCCAGCAGTATACCCACTACAGCGCGCGGCTACGAGCAGTACTTC. Amino acids: CASSIPTTARGYEQYF.

In this sample, this clonotype turned up a few times. The chain couples TRBV15 to TRBJ2-3; D is unclear. V lost 7 bases, J lost 6 bases, and 14 bases lay in between. This CDR3 region has 13 residues. Looked up from germline, CDR1 is LNHNV and CDR2 is YYDKDF (reference sequence). The CDR3 bases are TGTGCCACCACCTACCGGTTGGCTGATACGCAGTATTTT. It codes for CATTYRLADTQYF.

Here the CDR3 DNA reads TGTGCCAGCAGCCTGTACCTCAGGGGGACAGGGCGCTACGAGCAGTACTTC. This codes for CASSLYLRGTGRYEQYF. The chain is built from TRBV12-3 or TRBV12-4 and TRBJ2-7; 9 bases align to TRBD1. The CDR3 consists of 17 residues. V was clipped by 6 bases and J by 3 bases; unmatched bases: 15.

The chain has TRBV20-1 and TRBJ2-5, with 9 bases identical to TRBD2. Matching the DNA end better, TRBJ2-7 makes the J call doubtful. Germline CDR1 and CDR2: DFQATT and SNEGSKA (reference sequence). CDR3 length equals 14 residues. Here the CDR3 DNA reads TGCAGTGCTGGCCGGCCTAGCGGGAATCACGAGCAGTACTTC. Amino acid sequence: CSAGRPSGNHEQYF.

V is TRBV2 and J is TRBJ2-3, with TRBD2 identical over 9 bases. Trimming cost V 1 base and J 1 base; bases outside gene matches: 12. From germline, CDR1 is SNHLY and CDR2 FYNNEI. The CDR3 contains 19 residues. The CDR3 spells CASSEVGVAGDGGTDTQYF. The CDR3 nucleotides read TGTGCCAGCAGTGAAGTAGGGGTAGCGGGGGACGGTGGCACAGATACGCAGTATTTT.

The gene calls are TRBV7-2 and TRBJ1-5; D is unclear. Germline assignment: CDR1 SGHTA and CDR2 FQGNSA. The CDR3 is 13 residues long. Trimming cost V 1 base and J 4 bases, with 5 bases left between them. For the CDR3, the DNA is TGTGCCAGCAGCTTAGTTGAGAATCAGCCCCAGCATTTT. Its protein product is CASSLVENQPQHF.

The chain joins TRBV5-6 to TRBJ2-7, with a tentative D call TRBD2 (6 bases). The ends were cut back, 7 bases at V and 2 bases at J, with 16 bases in the middle. Germline CDR1 is SGHDT and CDR2 is YYEEEE. This CDR3 region has 14 residues. As DNA, the CDR3 is TGTGCCAGCCAGCTAAGCGGGCACGCCTACGAGCAGTACTTC. It encodes CASQLSGHAYEQYF.

The V call is TRBV20-1, the J call TRBJ2-3; 14 bases are shared with TRBD2. The CDR3 consists of 17 residues. CDR1 DFQATT and CDR2 SNEGSKA come from the germline V gene (reference sequence). After removal of 5 bases from V and 6 bases from J, the junction contained 13 bases not matched to a gene. The CDR3 DNA reads as TGCAGTGCTCGCCTCGGGACTAGCGGGAGTCGGATCGATACGCAGTATTTT. This translates into CSARLGTSGSRIDTQYF.

This clonotype was picked up one time. The chain carries TRBV5-1 and TRBJ1-1; TRBD1 is a possible D gene (5 bases). This CDR3 region has 17 residues. V lost 0 bases and J 1 base, leaving 16 bases between the germline ends. Germline CDR1 and CDR2: SGHRS and YFSETQ. CDR3 in DNA: TGCGCCAGCAGCTTGGATGGCGGGGCCGGACGGAACACTGAAGCTTTCTTT. Its translation: CASSLDGGAGRNTEAFF.

This chain joins TRBV7-9 and TRBJ2-3; tentatively, D is TRBD2 (6 bases). The CDR3 spans 17 residues. V was cut by 3 bases and J by 2 bases, with 18 bases left in between. In germline, CDR1 is SEHNR, CDR2 FQNEAQ (reference sequence). DNA for the CDR3: TGTGCCAGCAGCTTCTCCCTCGCGGGAACCCCCACAGATACGCAGTATTTT. Translating gives CASSFSLAGTPTDTQYF.

The DNA of the CDR3 is TGCAGTGCTAGGAGGGGACTAGAGCGGGACAATGAGCAGTTCTTC. Its protein product is CSARRGLERDNEQFF. The chain is built from TRBV20-1 and TRBJ2-1, with TRBD2 identical over 8 bases. The CDR3 is 15 residues long. Germline V gene lookup returns CDR1 DFQATT and CDR2 SNEGSKA (reference sequence). Losses at the gene ends were 3 bases for V and 5 bases for J; bases not matched to a gene: 9.

The count of this clonotype is one. The V and J genes are TRBV27 and TRBJ1-1; D possibly corresponds to TRBD1 (6 bases). Trimming left V 2 bases short and J 3 bases short, with 22 bases between. The CDR3 length is 18 residues. Germline CDR1 is MNHEY and CDR2 is SMNVEV (reference sequence). This chain's CDR3 is CASSLAPQVGPGDTEAFF. The CDR3 region has the DNA TGTGCCAGCAGTTTAGCCCCTCAGGTGGGCCCAGGGGACACTGAAGCTTTCTTT.

The rearrangement joins TRBV7-2 to TRBJ2-7, with 7 bases aligning to TRBD1. Germline V gene sequence: CDR1 SGHTA, CDR2 FQGNSA. This CDR3 spans 15 amino acids. The V segment lost 2 bases and the J segment 0 bases; nucleotides outside the gene matches: 4. The DNA for the CDR3 is TGTGCCAGCAGCTTACAAGGGACAGACTCCTACGAGCAGTACTTC. It specifies CASSLQGTDSYEQYF. The variable domain in full, completed from reference TRBV7-2 and TRBJ2-7, reads GAGVSQSPSNKVTEKGKDVELRCDPISGHTALYWYRQSLGQGLEFLIYFQGNSAPDKSGLPSDRFSAERTGGSVSTLTIQRTQQEDSAVYLCASSLQGTDSYEQYFGPGTRLTVT.